This passage covers 14 T cell receptor beta chains from one sample sequenced in a study of Ad26.COV2.S vaccination and SARS-CoV-2 variants. The treatment here: roughly 19 received Ad26.COV2.S at low or high dose, single or two shots; several received placebo; per-sample allocation not given. Day 63 following the first vaccine or placebo injection was when the samples were taken. TCRdb keeps only in-frame clones here, not all; method: immunoSEQ multiplex PCR. The sample holds 350,000 to 450,000 clones, roughly 90% seen once. The sample here was peripheral blood, taken in a trial of Ad26.COV2.S vaccine versus placebo. All receptors derive from a person between 18 and 65 years old who received the Ad26.COV2.S COVID-19 vaccine or a placebo.

The chain carries TRBV19 and TRBJ2-2, with D possibly matching TRBD2 (5 bases). Trimming removed 10 bases at V and 0 bases at J, with 15 bases between. The CDR3 has 15 amino acids. Germline V gives CDR1 LNHDA, CDR2 SQIVND (reference sequence). CDR3 sequence (DNA): TGTGCCACGACCAGACGGGGTACGAACACCGGGGAGCTGTTTTTT. Protein product: CATTRRGTNTGELFF. Drawing the rest from reference TRBV19 and TRBJ2-2, the complete variable domain is DGGITQSPKYLFRKEGQNVTLSCEQNLNHDAMYWYRQDPGQGLRLIYYSQIVNDFQKGDIAEGYSVSREKKESFPLTVTSAQKNPTAFYLCATTRRGTNTGELFFGEGSRLTVL.

The J gene is TRBJ2-7, the V gene TRBV7-2; D uncertain. This CDR3 is built from 15 residues. Trimming stripped 2 bases from V and 0 bases from J, with 11 bases between. Germline lookup yields CDR1 SGHTA and CDR2 FQGNSA. CDR3: CASSLNRLRSYEQYF. The CDR3 DNA reads TGTGCCAGCAGCTTAAATAGATTGCGCTCCTACGAGCAGTACTTC.

This sequence joins TRBV29-1 and TRBJ1-1; D is perhaps TRBD1 (5 bases). The CDR3 has 17 amino acids. Germline lookup yields CDR1 SQVTM and CDR2 ANQGSEA. With 2 bases removed from V and 2 bases from J, the gap between germline ends came to 21 bases. As DNA, the CDR3 is TGCAGCGTTGAAAACAACCCATGGGCAGGGTACAACACTGAAGCTTTCTTT. This encodes CSVENNPWAGYNTEAFF.

This clone was seen only a few times. The chain couples TRBV7-3 to TRBJ2-7; 7 nucleotides agree with TRBD2. V gave up 5 bases and J gave up 5 bases; unmatched junction bases: 18. The CDR3 totals 17 residues. Germline CDR1 reads SGHTA; CDR2 reads FQGTGA. This CDR3 reads CASSPNLRGGHSHEQYF. Here the CDR3 DNA reads TGTGCCAGCAGCCCTAACTTGCGGGGAGGGCACTCTCACGAGCAGTACTTC.

This clone has more than one count but fewer than ten. CDR3 protein: CASSRGGLANLGNEQFF. CDR3 in DNA: TGCGCCAGCAGCCGCGGTGGGCTAGCTAATCTGGGGAATGAGCAGTTCTTC. The gene calls are TRBV4-1 and TRBJ2-1; perhaps TRBD2 as D (5 bases). CDR3 length: 17 residues. The V and J ends lost 4 bases and 7 bases respectively, with 23 bases between them. Germline assignment: CDR1 MGHRA and CDR2 YSYEKL.

V usage is TRBV7-9 and J usage is TRBJ1-1, with 8 bases matching TRBD1. Per germline, CDR1 SEHNR and CDR2 FQNEAQ (reference sequence). The CDR3 length is 14 residues. Losses at the gene ends were 8 bases for V and 5 bases for J; bases not matched to a gene: 10. The CDR3 protein is CASSTPGGGTEAFF. The CDR3, as DNA: TGTGCCAGCTCCACTCCAGGGGGCGGGACTGAAGCTTTCTTT. Full variable domain (rest looked up from reference TRBV7-9 and TRBJ1-1): DTGVSQNPRHKITKRGQNVTFRCDPISEHNRLYWYRQTLGQGPEFLTYFQNEAQLEKSRLLSDRFSAERPKGSFSTLEIQRTEQGDSAMYLCASSTPGGGTEAFFGQGTRLTVV.

This clone was observed a few times. The V and J genes are TRBV5-1 and TRBJ1-4; TRBD1 agrees at 9 bases. J was trimmed by 8 bases and V by 0 bases; bases with no gene match: 5. The CDR3 length is 15 residues. CDR1 and CDR2 (germline): SGHRS, YFSETQ. The CDR3 is CASSLEGQGWEKLFF. The CDR3 nucleotides are TGCGCCAGCAGCTTGGAGGGACAGGGTTGGGAAAAACTGTTTTTT.

The chain links TRBV7-8 to TRBJ2-3, with 7 bases matching TRBD1. CDR3 length: 15 residues. V dropped 5 bases and J dropped 3; count of bases not matched to a gene: 8. In germline, CDR1 is SGHVS, CDR2 FQNEAQ. The CDR3 here is CASSPTTGTTDTQYF. CDR3 DNA sequence: TGTGCCAGCAGCCCGACGACAGGGACGACAGATACGCAGTATTTT.

The V gene is TRBV13, the J gene TRBJ2-7, with 9 nucleotides matching TRBD1. The J segment lost 1 base and the V segment lost 2 bases, leaving 3 bases of the junction unmatched. Germline CDR1 and CDR2: PRHDT and FYEKMQ (reference sequence). This CDR3 has 15 amino acids. The CDR3 loop reads CASSLFGTGSYEQYF. DNA of the CDR3: TGTGCCAGCAGCTTATTCGGGACAGGGTCCTACGAGCAGTACTTC. Complete variable domain (other parts from reference TRBV13 and TRBJ2-7): AAGVIQSPRHLIKEKRETATLKCYPIPRHDTVYWYQQGPGQDPQFLISFYEKMQSDKGSIPDRFSAQQFSDYHSELNMSSLELGDSALYFCASSLFGTGSYEQYFGPGTRLTVT.

The V gene is TRBV7-9, the J gene TRBJ2-7; a possible D gene is TRBD1 (6 bases). The V gene's germline CDR1 is SEHNR and CDR2 FQNEAQ (reference sequence). The CDR3 consists of 13 residues. Trimming cost V 5 bases and J 3 bases, with 11 bases left between them. The CDR3 sequence: CASSPGQNYEQYF. CDR3 DNA: TGTGCCAGCAGCCCCGGACAGAACTACGAGCAGTACTTC.

The chain recombines TRBV7-3 with TRBJ2-2; TRBD2 agrees at 13 bases. Germline lookup yields CDR1 SGHTA and CDR2 FQGTGA. CDR3 length equals 19 residues. V was pared by 4 bases and J by 1 base, with 9 bases of the junction left unmatched. The chain's CDR3 is CASSSRLAGGTRNTGELFF. CDR3 nucleotide sequence: TGTGCCAGCAGCTCCCGACTAGCGGGAGGCACCCGGAACACCGGGGAGCTGTTTTTT.

The chain joins TRBV9 to TRBJ2-2, with D uncertain. CDR3 length equals 14 residues. Germline V lookup: CDR1 SGDLS, CDR2 YYNGEE. Deletions cut 0 bases from V and 0 bases from J, with 3 bases between. The CDR3 loop reads CASSVDANTGELFF. The CDR3 nucleotides are TGTGCCAGCAGCGTAGATGCGAACACCGGGGAGCTGTTTTTT.

V is TRBV27 and J is TRBJ1-5; tentatively, D is TRBD1 (6 bases). The CDR3 spans 16 residues. Germline V gene sequence: CDR1 MNHEY, CDR2 SMNVEV (reference sequence). The V end was cut by 5 bases, the J end by 9 bases, with 23 bases between. In nucleotides, the CDR3 is TGTGCCAGCAGTCCTGCCCCAGGACAGCCAGGCGGGCCCCAGCATTTT. Encoded protein: CASSPAPGQPGGPQHF.

The V gene is TRBV28, the J gene TRBJ2-2; 7 nucleotides match TRBD2. Germline V lookup: CDR1 MDHEN, CDR2 SYDVKM. V was clipped by 5 bases and J by 6 bases; unmatched bases: 12. CDR3 length: 16 amino acids. DNA of the CDR3: TGTGCCAGCAGTCCCGGTTGGGCGGGAGCACCCGGGGAGCTGTTTTTT. Its translation is CASSPGWAGAPGELFF. The variable domain in full, completed from reference TRBV28 and TRBJ2-2, reads DVKVTQSSRYLVKRTGEKVFLECVQDMDHENMFWYRQDPGLGLRLIYFSYDVKMKEKGDIPEGYSVSREKKERFSLILESASTNQTSMYLCASSPGWAGAPGELFFGEGSRLTVL.